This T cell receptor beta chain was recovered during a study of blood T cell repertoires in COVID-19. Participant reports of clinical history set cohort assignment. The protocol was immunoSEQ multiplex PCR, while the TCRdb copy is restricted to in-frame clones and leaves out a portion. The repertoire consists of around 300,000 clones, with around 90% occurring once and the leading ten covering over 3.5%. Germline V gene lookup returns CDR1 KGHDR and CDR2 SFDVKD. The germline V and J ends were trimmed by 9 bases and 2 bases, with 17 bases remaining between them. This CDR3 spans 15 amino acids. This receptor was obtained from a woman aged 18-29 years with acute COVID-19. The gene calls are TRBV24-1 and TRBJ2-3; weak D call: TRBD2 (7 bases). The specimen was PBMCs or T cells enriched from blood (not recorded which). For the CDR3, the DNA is TGTGCCACCGGGAGTGGGGGGGGCCCCACAGATACGCAGTATTTT. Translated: CATGSGGGPTDTQYF.